The clone carrying this T cell receptor beta chain turned up a few times. Its antigen is undetermined. The data are from a study of T cells in Graves' hyperthyroidism and ophthalmopathy. Authors of the study amplified TCR beta CDR3 regions from RNA transcripts. The TCR CDR3 was amplified in a first-round RT-PCR using the HTBI primer set. TCRdb re-called the multiplex PCR reads through MiXCR, storing one row per CDR3 protein. This sample has some 440,000 distinct CDR3 sequences; 15% to 18% occur once, and the top ten carry over 12%. General study findings and limits: Among clonotypes expanded in thyroid above 0.001, most were also found in blood.

The CDR3 contains 18 residues. Germline lookup yields CDR1 MGHDK and CDR2 SYGVNS. V gave up 2 bases and J gave up 5 bases, with 24 bases separating them. Stability of Graves' hyperthyroidism was defined as absent ophthalmopathy progression within 18 months. Clinicians diagnosed patients from clinical symptoms, serum thyroxine and TRAb, thyroid ultrasound and orbital computed tomography. PBMCs came from over 8.5 ml fresh peripheral blood. The sequence derives from a woman between 18 and 30 years old with Graves' hyperthyroidism. The sample comprised blood. This sequence joins TRBV25-1 and TRBJ2-5; the D gene is possibly TRBD1 (6 bases). The CDR3 loop reads CASSEVGQGMAFEETQYF. The CDR3 nucleotides are TGTGCCAGCAGTGAAGTCGGGCAGGGGATGGCGTTCGAGGAGACCCAGTACTTC. Full variable domain (missing parts from reference TRBV25-1 and TRBJ2-5): EADIYQTPRYLVIGTGKKITLECSQTMGHDKMYWYQQDPGMELHLIHYSYGVNSTEKGDLSSESTVSRIRTEHFPLTLESARPSHTSQYLCASSEVGQGMAFEETQYFGPGTRLLVL.